This TCR beta chain was captured by sequencing in a study of Ad26.COV2.S vaccination and SARS-CoV-2 variants. Deletions cut 3 bases from V and 1 base from J, with 15 bases between. Per germline, CDR1 LGHNA and CDR2 YNFKEQ. This CDR3 has 16 amino acids. Profiled with immunoSEQ multiplex PCR; TCRdb holds only in-frame clones, not every one. Of about half a million clones in the sample, nearly 90% were seen once. Treatment denoted: 15 to 20 received Ad26.COV2.S at low or high dose, single or two shots; a few received placebo; per-sample allocation not given. Sampling occurred on day 63 after the first vaccine or placebo injection. Participants' vaccine, an Ad26 vector, delivered Wuhan-strain SARS-CoV-2 spike.

The material sequenced was peripheral blood, taken in a trial of Ad26.COV2.S vaccine versus placebo. This TCR was recovered from a person aged 18-60 years who received the Ad26.COV2.S COVID-19 vaccine or a placebo. This chain uses TRBV4-2 with TRBJ2-5; tentative D call: TRBD1 (5 bases). In nucleotides, the CDR3 is TGTGCCAGCAGCCAGGGGCACCGAGAACTCCAAGAGACCCAGTACTTC. It encodes CASSQGHRELQETQYF.